Following are 4 T cell receptor beta chains from one sample sequenced in a study of preoperative IRX-2 immunotherapy in early breast cancer. TCRdb's copy holds only in-frame clones and misses some; the assay was immunoSEQ multiplex PCR. In the table there are about 25,000 clones, approximately 75% of which are singletons. Noted treatment: preoperative locoregional IRX-2 cytokine immunotherapy. The source material was lymph node tissue, sampled after IRX-2 immunotherapy. These receptors were obtained from a human donor with breast cancer.

The chain links TRBV15 to TRBJ2-3; D is unresolved. The CDR3 loop spans 15 amino acids. The V and J ends lost 0 bases and 3 bases respectively, with 10 bases between them. The germline gives CDR1 LNHNV, CDR2 YYDKDF (reference sequence). CDR3 amino acids: CATSRDAKETDTQYF. The CDR3 DNA reads TGTGCCACCAGCAGAGACGCGAAAGAAACAGATACGCAGTATTTT.

The sample holds one count of this clone. The chain recombines TRBV15 with TRBJ1-2; TRBD1 might be the D (5 bases). CDR3 length: 15 amino acids. Germline CDR1 LNHNV, CDR2 YYDKDF (reference sequence). Trimming took off 5 bases at V and 6 bases at J, with 19 bases between the two ends. The DNA of the CDR3 is TGTGCCACCAGCTCCCCGGGAGGAGGGGTCCATGGCTACACCTTC. Its protein product is CATSSPGGGVHGYTF.

V and J are TRBV15 and TRBJ1-5; D perhaps matches TRBD1 (6 bases). Trimming took 2 bases from V and 1 from J, leaving 9 bases between them. The CDR3 totals 15 residues. From germline, CDR1 is LNHNV and CDR2 YYDKDF (reference sequence). This chain's CDR3 is CATSRKGVSNQPQHF. The CDR3 DNA sequence: TGTGCCACCAGCAGAAAGGGGGTAAGCAATCAGCCCCAGCATTTT.

CDR3 region: CASRQDSAISPLHF. The CDR3, as DNA: TGTGCCAGCAGACAGGACAGCGCGATATCACCCCTCCACTTT. The chain links TRBV6-8 to TRBJ1-6, with TRBD1 as a possible D gene (6 bases). With 6 bases removed from V and 10 bases from J, the gap between germline ends came to 16 bases. CDR3 size: 14 residues. Per the germline V gene, CDR1 is MNHGY and CDR2 is SAAAGT.